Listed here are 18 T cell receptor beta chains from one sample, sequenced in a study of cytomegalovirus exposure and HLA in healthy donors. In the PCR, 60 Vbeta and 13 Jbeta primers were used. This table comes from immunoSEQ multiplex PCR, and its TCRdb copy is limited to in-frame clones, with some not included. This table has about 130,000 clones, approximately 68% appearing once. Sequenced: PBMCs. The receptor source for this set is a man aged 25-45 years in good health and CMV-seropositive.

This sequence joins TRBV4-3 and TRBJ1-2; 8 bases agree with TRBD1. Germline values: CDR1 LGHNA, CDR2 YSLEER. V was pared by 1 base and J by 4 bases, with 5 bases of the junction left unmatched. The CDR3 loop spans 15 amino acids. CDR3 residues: CASSQVSGGGYGYTF. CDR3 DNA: TGCGCCAGCAGCCAAGTGTCAGGGGGCGGCTATGGCTACACCTTC.

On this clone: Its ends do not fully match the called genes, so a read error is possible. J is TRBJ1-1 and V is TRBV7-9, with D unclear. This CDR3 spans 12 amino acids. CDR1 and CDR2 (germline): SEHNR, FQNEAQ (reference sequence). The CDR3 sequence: CSSSLVLAEAFF. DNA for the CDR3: TGTTCCAGCAGCTTAGTCCTCGCTGAAGCTTTCTTT.

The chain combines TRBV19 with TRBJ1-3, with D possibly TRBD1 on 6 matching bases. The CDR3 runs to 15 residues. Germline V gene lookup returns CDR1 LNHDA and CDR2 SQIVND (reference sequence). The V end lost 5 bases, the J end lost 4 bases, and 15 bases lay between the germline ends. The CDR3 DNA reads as TGTGCCAGTAGTGCCCGACCGGGACACGGAAACACCATATATTTT. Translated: CASSARPGHGNTIYF.

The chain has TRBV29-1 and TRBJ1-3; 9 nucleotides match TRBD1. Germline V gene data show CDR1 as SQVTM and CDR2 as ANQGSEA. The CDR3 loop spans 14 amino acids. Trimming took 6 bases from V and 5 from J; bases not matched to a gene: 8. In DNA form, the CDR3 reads TGCAGCGTCGAGCGGACAGGGGAGAGAAACACCATATATTTT. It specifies CSVERTGERNTIYF.

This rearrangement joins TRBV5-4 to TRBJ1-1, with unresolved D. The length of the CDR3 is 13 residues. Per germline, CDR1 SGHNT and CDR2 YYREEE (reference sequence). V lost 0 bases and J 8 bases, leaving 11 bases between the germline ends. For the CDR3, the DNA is TGTGCCAGCAGCTTGGAGGAGGCAGTAGAAGCTTTCTTT. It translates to CASSLEEAVEAFF.

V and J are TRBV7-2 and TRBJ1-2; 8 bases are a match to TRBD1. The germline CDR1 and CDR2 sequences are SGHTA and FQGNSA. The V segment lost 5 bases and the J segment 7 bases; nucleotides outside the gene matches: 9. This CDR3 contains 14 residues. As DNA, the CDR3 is TGTGCCAGCAGCCTACGTGACAGGGGTGGTGGCTACACCTTC. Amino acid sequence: CASSLRDRGGGYTF.

Written as DNA, the CDR3 is TGTGCCAGCAGCCTTGGGCCCCTTGGGTCCTACGAGCAGTACTTC. Amino acid sequence: CASSLGPLGSYEQYF. The chain is built from TRBV6-6 and TRBJ2-7, with unresolved D. CDR1 MNHNY and CDR2 SVGAGI come from the germline V gene (reference sequence). CDR3 length equals 15 residues. V was trimmed by 6 bases and J by 1 base, leaving 16 bases between them.

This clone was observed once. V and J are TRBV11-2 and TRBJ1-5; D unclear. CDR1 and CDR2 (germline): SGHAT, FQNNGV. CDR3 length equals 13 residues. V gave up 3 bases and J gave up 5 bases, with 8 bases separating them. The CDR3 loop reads CASSFKRDQPQHF. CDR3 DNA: TGTGCCAGCAGCTTCAAGAGGGATCAGCCCCAGCATTTT. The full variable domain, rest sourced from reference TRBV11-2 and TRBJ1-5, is EAGVAQSPRYKIIEKRQSVAFWCNPISGHATLYWYQQILGQGPKLLIQFQNNGVVDDSQLPKDRFSAERLKGVDSTLKIQPAKLEDSAVYLCASSFKRDQPQHFGDGTRLSIL.

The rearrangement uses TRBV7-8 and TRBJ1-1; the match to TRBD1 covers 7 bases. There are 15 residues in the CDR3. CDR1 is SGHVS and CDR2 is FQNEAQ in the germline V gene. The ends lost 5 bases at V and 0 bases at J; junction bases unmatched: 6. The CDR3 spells CASSPRTGVNTEAFF. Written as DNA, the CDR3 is TGTGCCAGCAGCCCGCGGACAGGAGTGAACACTGAAGCTTTCTTT.

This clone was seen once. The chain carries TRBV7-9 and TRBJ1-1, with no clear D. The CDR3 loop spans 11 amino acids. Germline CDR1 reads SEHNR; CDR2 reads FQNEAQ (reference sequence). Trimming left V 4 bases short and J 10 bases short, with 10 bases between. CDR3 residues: CASSSLPGAFF. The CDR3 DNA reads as TGTGCCAGCAGCTCCCTCCCGGGAGCTTTCTTT.

The CDR3 spells CASSPRGGQPNYGYTF. The DNA of the CDR3 is TGTGCCAGCAGCCCCCGAGGGGGACAGCCGAACTATGGCTACACCTTC. V is TRBV11-2 and J is TRBJ1-2; 7 bases fit TRBD1. The length of the CDR3 is 16 residues. Germline CDR1 SGHAT, CDR2 FQNNGV. Losses at the gene ends were 5 bases for V and 2 bases for J; bases not matched to a gene: 11.

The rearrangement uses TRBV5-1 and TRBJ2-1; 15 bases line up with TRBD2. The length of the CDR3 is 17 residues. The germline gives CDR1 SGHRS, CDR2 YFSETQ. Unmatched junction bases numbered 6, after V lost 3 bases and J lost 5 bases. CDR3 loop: CASSSLGTSGRNNEQFF. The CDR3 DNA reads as TGCGCCAGCAGCTCCCTCGGGACTAGCGGGAGGAACAATGAGCAGTTCTTC. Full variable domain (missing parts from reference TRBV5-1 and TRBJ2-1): KAGVTQTPRYLIKTRGQQVTLSCSPISGHRSVSWYQQTPGQGLQFLFEYFSETQRNKGNFPGRFSGRQFSNSRSEMNVSTLELGDSALYLCASSSLGTSGRNNEQFFGPGTRLTVL.

DNA for the CDR3: TGCGCCAGCAGCTTGGTTAGGACTAGCGGGAGGTCTAGCACAGATACGCAGTATTTT. Translating gives CASSLVRTSGRSSTDTQYF. This rearrangement joins TRBV5-1 to TRBJ2-3, with 14 bases identical to TRBD2. The germline CDR1 and CDR2 sequences are SGHRS and YFSETQ. The J segment lost 0 bases and the V segment lost 0 bases, leaving 6 bases of the junction unmatched. The CDR3 is made up of 19 amino acids.

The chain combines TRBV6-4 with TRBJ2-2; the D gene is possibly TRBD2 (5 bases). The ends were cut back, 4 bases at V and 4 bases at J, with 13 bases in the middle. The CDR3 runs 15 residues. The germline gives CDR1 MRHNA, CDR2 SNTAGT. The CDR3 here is CASSAEIASTGELFF. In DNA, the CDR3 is TGTGCCAGCAGTGCGGAAATAGCGAGCACCGGGGAGCTGTTTTTT.

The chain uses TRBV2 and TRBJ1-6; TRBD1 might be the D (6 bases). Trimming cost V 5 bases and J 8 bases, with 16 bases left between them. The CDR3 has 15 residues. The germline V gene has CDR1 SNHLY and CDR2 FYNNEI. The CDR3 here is CASSSSRGAYSPLHF. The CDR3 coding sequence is TGTGCCAGCAGTTCAAGCCGGGGGGCTTATTCACCCCTCCACTTT. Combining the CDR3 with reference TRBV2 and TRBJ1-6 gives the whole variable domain EPEVTQTPSHQVTQMGQEVILRCVPISNHLYFYWYRQILGQKVEFLVSFYNNEISEKSEIFDDQFSVERPDGSNFTLKIRSTKLEDSAMYFCASSSSRGAYSPLHFGNGTRLTVT.

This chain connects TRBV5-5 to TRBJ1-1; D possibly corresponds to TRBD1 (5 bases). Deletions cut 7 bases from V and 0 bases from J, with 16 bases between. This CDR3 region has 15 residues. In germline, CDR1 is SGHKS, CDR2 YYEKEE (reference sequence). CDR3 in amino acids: CASHTGGDLNTEAFF. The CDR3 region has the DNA TGTGCCAGCCACACAGGCGGGGACTTGAACACTGAAGCTTTCTTT.

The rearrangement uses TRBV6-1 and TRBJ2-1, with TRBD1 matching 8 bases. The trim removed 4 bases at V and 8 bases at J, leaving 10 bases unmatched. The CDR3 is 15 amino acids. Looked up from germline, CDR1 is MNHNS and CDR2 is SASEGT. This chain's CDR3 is CASSVRQGAQDEQFF. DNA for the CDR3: TGTGCCAGCAGTGTCCGCCAGGGGGCGCAGGATGAGCAGTTCTTC.

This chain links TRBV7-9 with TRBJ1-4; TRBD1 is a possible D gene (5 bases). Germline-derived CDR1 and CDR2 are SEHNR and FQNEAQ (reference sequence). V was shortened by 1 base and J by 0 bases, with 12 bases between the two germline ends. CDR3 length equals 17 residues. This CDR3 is CASSLGQGRTTNEKLFF. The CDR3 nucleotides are TGTGCCAGCAGCTTAGGTCAGGGTAGGACAACTAATGAAAAACTGTTTTTT. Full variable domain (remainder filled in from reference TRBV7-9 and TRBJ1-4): DTGVSQNPRHKITKRGQNVTFRCDPISEHNRLYWYRQTLGQGPEFLTYFQNEAQLEKSRLLSDRFSAERPKGSFSTLEIQRTEQGDSAMYLCASSLGQGRTTNEKLFFGSGTQLSVL.